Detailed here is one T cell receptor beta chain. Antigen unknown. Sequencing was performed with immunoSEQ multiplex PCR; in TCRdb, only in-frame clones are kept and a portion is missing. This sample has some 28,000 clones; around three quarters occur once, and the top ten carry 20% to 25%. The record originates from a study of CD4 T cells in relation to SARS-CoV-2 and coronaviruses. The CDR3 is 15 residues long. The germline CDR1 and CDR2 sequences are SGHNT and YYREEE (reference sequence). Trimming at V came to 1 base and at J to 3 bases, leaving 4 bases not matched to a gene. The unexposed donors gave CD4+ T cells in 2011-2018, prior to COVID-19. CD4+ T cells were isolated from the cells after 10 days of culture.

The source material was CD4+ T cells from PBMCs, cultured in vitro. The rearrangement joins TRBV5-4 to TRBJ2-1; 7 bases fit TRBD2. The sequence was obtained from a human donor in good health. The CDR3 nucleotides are TGTGCCAGCAGCTTGCGGGACTACCTCTACAATGAGCAGTTCTTC. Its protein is CASSLRDYLYNEQFF.